This T cell receptor (beta chain) was observed in a study of blood T cells in healthy people across ages. V was cut by 7 bases and J by 5 bases, with 21 bases left in between. CDR3 length: 15 amino acids. Germline values: CDR1 SNHLY, CDR2 FYNNEI. Using a J-beta primer mix together with a sample-barcoded 5' primer, a second PCR was run for roughly 6 to 11 cycles. TCRdb passed the 5' RACE reads through MiXCR, listing each CDR3 protein once. The sample records 700,000 to 850,000 distinct CDR3 sequences, around half being singletons. Source material: blood. This receptor was obtained from a man at least 80 years old in good health. The gene calls are TRBV2 and TRBJ2-7; D is perhaps TRBD1 or TRBD2 (6 bases each). The CDR3 spells CASIDGGPGSDEQYF. The CDR3 DNA reads TGTGCCAGCATAGATGGGGGGCCAGGATCCGACGAGCAGTACTTC.